A single sample gave rise to the 29 T cell receptor beta chains below, sequenced in a study of blood T cell repertoires in COVID-19. The repertoire was sequenced with immunoSEQ multiplex PCR; TCRdb's copy has only in-frame clones and lacks some. The sample has 240,000 or so clones, approximately 86% seen once. Input material: peripheral blood. Receptors originate from a woman aged 25-40 years who had recovered from COVID-19.

V gene TRBV9 combines with J gene TRBJ1-5; 11 nucleotides align to TRBD1. This CDR3 has 15 amino acids. The junction had 5 bases not matched to a gene; V was cut back by 8 bases and J by 1 base. The germline V gene encodes CDR1 SGDLS and CDR2 YYNGEE. CDR3 residues: CASGQGATSNQPQHF. CDR3 bases: TGTGCCAGTGGACAGGGGGCAACGAGCAATCAGCCCCAGCATTTT. The full variable domain, completed using reference TRBV9 and TRBJ1-5, is DSGVTQTPKHLITATGQRVTLRCSPRSGDLSVYWYQQSLDQGLQFLIQYYNGEERAKGNILERFSAQQFPDLHSELNLSSLELGDSALYFCASGQGATSNQPQHFGDGTRLSIL.

The gene calls are TRBV18 and TRBJ1-5, with TRBD1 matching 8 bases. V shed 8 bases and J 7 bases; nucleotides not matched to a gene: 4. The CDR3 is made up of 12 amino acids. Looked up from germline, CDR1 is KGHSH and CDR2 is LQKENI. CDR3 sequence reads: CASRQGSQPQHF. CDR3 coding DNA: TGTGCCAGCCGACAGGGGTCCCAGCCCCAGCATTTT.

In DNA, the CDR3 is TGCGCCAGCAGACCAAATACAGGGGGTACTGGAAACACCATATATTTT. Protein sequence: CASRPNTGGTGNTIYF. The V call is TRBV5-1, the J call TRBJ1-3, with TRBD1 identical over 8 bases. From germline, CDR1 is SGHRS and CDR2 YFSETQ. Trimming removed 5 bases from V and 2 bases from J; junction bases left unmatched: 9. This CDR3 spans 16 amino acids.

The chain recombines TRBV6-5 with TRBJ2-1; 7 nucleotides line up with TRBD1. The V segment lost 6 bases and the J segment 5 bases; nucleotides outside the gene matches: 4. The V gene's germline CDR1 is MNHEY and CDR2 SVGAGI. This CDR3 is 13 amino acids long. In DNA form, the CDR3 reads TGTGCCAGCAGCCTAGACAGGGACAATGAGCAGTTCTTC. Residues: CASSLDRDNEQFF.

The rearrangement uses TRBV5-5 and TRBJ2-7, with 8 bases lining up with TRBD2. CDR1 is SGHKS and CDR2 is YYEKEE in the germline V gene (reference sequence). CDR3 length: 16 amino acids. With 6 bases clipped from V and 2 bases from J, the junction kept 13 bases outside the gene matches. CDR3 loop: CASINAGLGNPYEQYF. The CDR3 DNA follows: TGTGCCAGCATCAATGCGGGACTAGGAAACCCCTACGAGCAGTACTTC.

The chain carries TRBV30 and TRBJ1-4, with a weak D call TRBD1 (6 bases). Germline V gene sequence: CDR1 GTSNPN, CDR2 SVGIG (reference sequence). The CDR3 covers 14 residues. V lost 5 bases and J lost 5, with 15 bases in between. This CDR3 reads CAWGGGGRNEKLFF. CDR3 DNA sequence: TGTGCCTGGGGGGGCGGGGGACGGAATGAAAAACTGTTTTTT.

In this sample, this clone turned up a few times. The V call is TRBV6-1, the J call TRBJ1-6; D gene uncertain. CDR3 size: 13 residues. Trimming shortened V by 3 bases and J by 9 bases, and 9 bases separated the two germline ends. CDR1 is MNHNS, CDR2 SASEGT, per germline. CDR3 amino acids: CASSDEAPSPLHF. Written as DNA, the CDR3 is TGTGCCAGCAGTGACGAGGCCCCTTCACCCCTCCACTTT.

This rearrangement joins TRBV2 to TRBJ1-1; tentatively, D is TRBD1 (6 bases). Germline loops: CDR1 SNHLY, CDR2 FYNNEI. There are 12 residues in the CDR3. V was trimmed by 9 bases and J by 6 bases, leaving 14 bases between them. The CDR3: CASQGGGSEAFF. CDR3 bases: TGTGCCAGTCAAGGGGGAGGGTCTGAAGCTTTCTTT.

The chain employs TRBV7-2 and TRBJ1-6; 7 bases align to TRBD1. CDR1 and CDR2 from the germline V gene are SGHTA and FQGNSA. The J segment lost 9 bases and the V segment lost 1 base, leaving 6 bases of the junction unmatched. CDR3 length: 15 residues. The chain's CDR3 is CASSLVGGAGSPLHF. In DNA, the CDR3 is TGTGCCAGCAGCTTAGTAGGGGGCGCGGGTTCACCCCTCCACTTT.

The chain has TRBV7-9 and TRBJ2-1; the match to TRBD2 covers 12 bases. Germline loops: CDR1 SEHNR, CDR2 FQNEAQ (reference sequence). The CDR3 extends over 13 amino acids. The J segment lost 6 bases and the V segment lost 8 bases, leaving 2 bases of the junction unmatched. CDR3 sequence reads: CASLAGGRNEQFF. CDR3 bases: TGTGCCAGCCTAGCGGGGGGGCGCAATGAGCAGTTCTTC.

J is TRBJ1-1 and V is TRBV18, with TRBD1 as a possible D gene (5 bases). V dropped 3 bases and J dropped 1 base, with 12 bases sitting between them. Germline V gene lookup returns CDR1 KGHSH and CDR2 LQKENI. The CDR3 totals 15 residues. This CDR3 reads CASSPIGEGNTEAFF. The CDR3 coding sequence is TGTGCCAGCTCACCTATAGGGGAAGGGAACACTGAAGCTTTCTTT.

CDR3 nucleotides: TGTGCCAGTAGTATAGGTCAGGGAACCGGGGAGCTGTTTTTT. It encodes CASSIGQGTGELFF. The V and J genes are TRBV19 and TRBJ2-2; D might be TRBD1 (5 bases). Germline values: CDR1 LNHDA, CDR2 SQIVND (reference sequence). The CDR3 is made up of 14 amino acids. With 1 base removed from V and 5 bases from J, the gap between germline ends came to 8 bases.

The sample holds many counts of this clone. V usage is TRBV5-1 and J usage is TRBJ2-5; D perhaps matches TRBD1 (5 bases). The CDR3 covers 14 residues. V lost 1 base and J 1 base, leaving 8 bases between the germline ends. Germline CDR1 SGHRS, CDR2 YFSETQ. CDR3 coding DNA: TGCGCCAGCAGCTTGCAGACAGCCCAAGAGACCCAGTACTTC. Protein product: CASSLQTAQETQYF.

The gene calls are TRBV7-9 and TRBJ1-1; no reliable D call. Trimming stripped 2 bases from V and 2 bases from J, with 6 bases between. Germline lookup yields CDR1 SEHNR and CDR2 FQNEAQ (reference sequence). The CDR3 has 13 residues. In DNA form, the CDR3 reads TGTGCCAGCAGCTTAAGTAGAAACACTGAAGCTTTCTTT. Translation: CASSLSRNTEAFF.

This chain connects TRBV10-3 to TRBJ2-7, with 11 bases identical to TRBD1. The CDR3 has 13 amino acids. Trimming at V came to 10 bases and at J to 6 bases, leaving 8 bases not matched to a gene. Per germline, CDR1 ENHRY and CDR2 SYGVKD. For the CDR3, the DNA is TGTGCCACTTGGGGGACAGGGGGTTTCGAGCAGTACTTC. The encoded protein is CATWGTGGFEQYF.

The chain employs TRBV4-1 and TRBJ1-2; D uncertain. Trimming shortened V by 0 bases and J by 4 bases, and 18 bases separated the two germline ends. Germline assignment: CDR1 MGHRA and CDR2 YSYEKL. The CDR3 extends over 17 amino acids. Written as DNA, the CDR3 is TGCGCCAGCAGCCAAGATCCGGAGGCCAGACCTCTCTATGGCTACACCTTC. It codes for CASSQDPEARPLYGYTF.

This clone was counted only a few times. The chain has TRBV11-2 and TRBJ1-1; 9 nucleotides agree with TRBD1. CDR3 size: 14 residues. Germline CDR1 SGHAT, CDR2 FQNNGV. V trimming: 2 bases; J trimming: 7 bases; junction bases outside the gene matches: 5. In nucleotides, the CDR3 is TGTGCCAGCAGCTTATGGACAGGGGAGGGTGAAGCTTTCTTT. Amino acid sequence: CASSLWTGEGEAFF.

The chain joins TRBV7-6 to TRBJ2-5, with D possibly matching TRBD2 (7 bases). Trimming left V 5 bases short and J 4 bases short, with 17 bases between. This CDR3 has 15 amino acids. Per germline, CDR1 SGHVS and CDR2 FNYEAQ. CDR3 sequence (DNA): TGTGCCAGCAGCCCAACGGACGGGGGGCCAGAGACCCAGTACTTC. Protein: CASSPTDGGPETQYF.

The V and J genes are TRBV7-2 and TRBJ2-1; no firm D call. This CDR3 comprises 15 residues. Germline CDR1 and CDR2: SGHTA and FQGNSA. V shed 0 bases and J shed 3 bases, with 9 bases lying between them. The DNA of the CDR3 is TGTGCCAGCAGCTTAGCCTATGGTAGCTACAATGAGCAGTTCTTC. It translates to CASSLAYGSYNEQFF.

The gene calls are TRBV5-4 and TRBJ2-7; TRBD2 is a possible D gene (6 bases). This CDR3 region has 15 residues. Germline lookup yields CDR1 SGHNT and CDR2 YYREEE (reference sequence). V lost 4 bases and J lost 2, with 16 bases in between. The CDR3, as DNA: TGTGCCAGCAGCGACTCGACTAGTGGGCCCTACGAGCAGTACTTC. This encodes CASSDSTSGPYEQYF.

This chain links TRBV7-3 with TRBJ1-2; D might be TRBD1 (5 bases). CDR1 is SGHTA and CDR2 is FQGTGA in the germline V gene. This CDR3 contains 13 residues. Trimming removed 1 base from V and 6 bases from J, with 9 bases in between. CDR3 region: CASSLRGGDGYTF. In DNA form, the CDR3 reads TGTGCCAGCAGCTTAAGGGGAGGGGATGGCTACACCTTC.

This rearrangement joins TRBV4-3 to TRBJ1-2; TRBD1 matches 7 bases. Per the germline V gene, CDR1 is LGHNA and CDR2 is YSLEER. Trimming removed 4 bases from V and 4 bases from J; junction bases left unmatched: 12. The CDR3 covers 16 residues. The CDR3 nucleotides read TGCGCCAGCAGCCCGACATTAGAGGGGGCTTCCTATGGCTACACCTTC. Translation gives CASSPTLEGASYGYTF.

V is TRBV28 and J is TRBJ1-2; 8 bases agree with TRBD1. Germline V CDR1 and CDR2: MDHEN, SYDVKM. The trim removed 6 bases at V and 7 bases at J, leaving 7 bases unmatched. This CDR3 is 13 amino acids long. The CDR3 here is CASRTQGAGGYTF. CDR3 bases: TGTGCCAGCAGGACGCAGGGGGCGGGTGGCTACACCTTC.

CDR3 protein: CASSQVGHGELFF. For the CDR3, the DNA is TGTGCCAGCAGCCAAGTGGGGCACGGGGAGCTGTTTTTT. The chain couples TRBV14 to TRBJ2-2, with D possibly matching TRBD1 (5 bases). The CDR3 runs 13 residues. With 1 base removed from V and 7 bases from J, the gap between germline ends came to 7 bases. The germline CDR1 and CDR2 sequences are SGHDN and FVKESK. The entire variable domain, with the rest obtained from reference TRBV14 and TRBJ2-2, is as follows: EAGVTQFPSHSVIEKGQTVTLRCDPISGHDNLYWYRRVMGKEIKFLLHFVKESKQDESGMPNNRFLAERTGGTYSTLKVQPAELEDSGVYFCASSQVGHGELFFGEGSRLTVL.

Written as DNA, the CDR3 is TGTGCCAGCAGCCAAGGTGGCCCTGTAACTGAAGCTTTCTTT. Residues: CASSQGGPVTEAFF. This sequence joins TRBV14 and TRBJ1-1; no firm D call. Germline CDR1 reads SGHDN; CDR2 reads FVKESK. The CDR3 sequence is 14 residues long. V was cut by 1 base and J by 5 bases, with 11 bases left in between.

This chain connects TRBV6-5 to TRBJ1-5; 9 bases match TRBD1. With 10 bases clipped from V and 2 bases from J, the junction kept 9 bases outside the gene matches. CDR1 MNHEY and CDR2 SVGAGI come from the germline V gene. The CDR3 is made up of 15 amino acids. The CDR3 nucleotides are TGTGCCACCCGGGACAGGGAAGGGGGCAATCAGCCCCAGCATTTT. It specifies CATRDREGGNQPQHF.

V usage is TRBV30 and J usage is TRBJ2-7, with D perhaps TRBD1 (7 bases). CDR1 is GTSNPN, CDR2 SVGIG, per germline (reference sequence). Trimming stripped 0 bases from V and 1 base from J, with 13 bases between. CDR3 length: 15 residues. CDR3 amino acids: CAWSVPAGGSYEQYF. In nucleotides, the CDR3 is TGTGCCTGGAGTGTACCGGCAGGGGGGTCCTACGAGCAGTACTTC.

The chain has TRBV7-2 and TRBJ2-5; TRBD1 is a possible D gene (5 bases). This CDR3 region has 14 residues. Germline V CDR1 and CDR2: SGHTA, FQGNSA. V lost 2 bases, J lost 5 bases, and 12 bases lay in between. The CDR3 coding sequence is TGTGCCAGCAGCTTACATGGGGCAGGGGAGACCCAGTACTTC. It yields the protein CASSLHGAGETQYF.

V is TRBV6-4 and J is TRBJ2-3; 16 nucleotides match TRBD2. Germline V lookup: CDR1 MRHNA, CDR2 SNTAGT. Germline trimming cut 2 bases from V and 3 bases from J; bases unmatched to any gene: 2. There are 17 residues in the CDR3. CDR3 sequence (DNA): TGTGCCAGCAGTGACGGGACTAGCGGGGGGGGGACAGATACGCAGTATTTT. Its protein is CASSDGTSGGGTDTQYF.